The 14 T cell receptor beta chains below come from one sample, sequenced in a study of T cells in Graves' hyperthyroidism and ophthalmopathy. Amplified regions were TCR beta CDR3 sequences from RNA transcripts. During a first-round RT-PCR of the TCR CDR3, the HTBI primer set was used. TCRdb independently ran MiXCR on the multiplex PCR reads; one entry per CDR3 protein. Here the sample spans fewer than 350,000 distinct CDR3 sequences, 18% being singletons. The sample comprised blood. These receptor sequences come from a woman in her thirties or forties with Graves' ophthalmopathy.

The chain combines TRBV27 with TRBJ2-7; D could derive from TRBD1 or TRBD2 (5 bases each). CDR1 and CDR2 from the germline V gene are MNHEY and SMNVEV (reference sequence). V lost 2 bases and J lost 3, with 14 bases in between. CDR3 length: 15 amino acids. The chain's CDR3 is CASSLGTGPHYEQYF. The CDR3 bases are TGTGCCAGCAGTTTAGGAACGGGACCTCACTACGAGCAGTACTTC.

This clonotype occurred many times. The chain joins TRBV6-1 to TRBJ1-1, with D unclear. This CDR3 has 14 residues. Deletions cut 5 bases from V and 1 base from J, with 11 bases between. Germline V gene lookup returns CDR1 MNHNS and CDR2 SASEGT. For the CDR3, the DNA is TGTGCCAGCAGTCGTACGGGAGAGAACACTGAAGCTTTCTTT. As protein: CASSRTGENTEAFF.

This clonotype was seen at least ten times. The chain is built from TRBV10-3 and TRBJ2-7, with D tentatively TRBD2 (6 bases). The CDR3 length is 13 residues. Trimming cost V 0 bases and J 7 bases, with 10 bases left between them. In germline, CDR1 is ENHRY, CDR2 SYGVKD. DNA for the CDR3: TGTGCCATCAGTGAGTCGAGGCTAGCGGAGCAGTACTTC. This gives the protein CAISESRLAEQYF.

The sample holds many counts of this clonotype. The CDR3 sequence is CASSTADSPNYYGYTF. The DNA for the CDR3 is TGTGCCAGCAGTACGGCGGACAGCCCCAATTACTATGGCTACACCTTC. The chain carries TRBV28 and TRBJ1-2; D possibly corresponds to TRBD1 (6 bases). Between the trimmed V and J ends, which lost 5 bases and 3 bases, there was a span of 19 bases. This CDR3 is built from 16 residues. Looked up from germline, CDR1 is MDHEN and CDR2 is SYDVKM.

This clonotype was recorded many times. The chain recombines TRBV6-5 with TRBJ2-5, with D perhaps TRBD2 (7 bases). With 0 bases removed from V and 5 bases from J, the gap between germline ends came to 10 bases. CDR1 is MNHEY, CDR2 SVGAGI, per germline. This CDR3 spans 14 amino acids. The CDR3 nucleotides read TGTGCCAGCAGTTACTCACAGGGAGGGGAGACCCAGTACTTC. This encodes CASSYSQGGETQYF.

This clonotype was detected many times. This chain uses TRBV12-3 or TRBV12-4 with TRBJ1-1; D unclear. V was shortened by 7 bases and J by 7 bases, with 13 bases between the two germline ends. The CDR3 runs to 12 residues. The CDR3 bases are TGTGCCAGCAATATTGGGCAGTTTGAAGCTTTCTTT. Translating gives CASNIGQFEAFF.

This clonotype was detected many times. This chain links TRBV6-5 with TRBJ1-2, with 7 bases matching TRBD1. Germline values: CDR1 MNHEY, CDR2 SVGAGI. This CDR3 comprises 14 residues. V dropped 5 bases and J dropped 6; count of bases not matched to a gene: 9. This chain's CDR3 is CASSPQTGIHGYTF. The CDR3 DNA reads as TGTGCCAGCAGTCCACAGACAGGGATTCATGGCTACACCTTC.

Many counts were recorded for this clonotype. The chain combines TRBV12-3 or TRBV12-4 with TRBJ2-7; D possibly matches TRBD1 or TRBD2 (6 bases each). The ends were cut back, 7 bases at V and 6 bases at J, with 19 bases in the middle. The CDR3 totals 14 residues. The CDR3 here is CASNRRGTRGEQYF. The CDR3 region has the DNA TGTGCCAGCAATCGACGGGGGACAAGGGGCGAGCAGTACTTC.

The table lists this clonotype with many counts. The J gene is TRBJ2-5, the V gene TRBV6-5, with D perhaps matching TRBD2 (6 bases). CDR3 length equals 16 residues. Germline values: CDR1 MNHEY, CDR2 SVGAGI. The ends were cut back, 2 bases at V and 1 base at J, with 14 bases in the middle. CDR3 region: CASSYAPGASQETQYF. The CDR3, as DNA: TGTGCCAGCAGTTACGCCCCGGGAGCGAGCCAAGAGACCCAGTACTTC.

This clonotype has at least ten counts. The rearrangement joins TRBV24-1 to TRBJ2-2; D remains ambiguous. The CDR3 runs to 13 residues. The V gene lost 1 base and the J gene lost 6 bases, with 5 bases spanning the gap. Germline loops: CDR1 KGHDR, CDR2 SFDVKD. CDR3 DNA sequence: TGTGCCACCAGTGATTTACGGCCCGGGGAGCTGTTTTTT. As protein: CATSDLRPGELFF.

This clonotype was seen many times. V and J are TRBV7-2 and TRBJ1-1, with 7 bases fitting TRBD1. This CDR3 is 15 amino acids long. Germline-derived CDR1 and CDR2 are SGHTA and FQGNSA. The ends lost 1 base at V and 6 bases at J; junction bases unmatched: 8. CDR3 nucleotides: TGTGCCAGCAGCTTAGGGCAGGGGGTAAAGGCTGAAGCTTTCTTT. Translation gives CASSLGQGVKAEAFF. Full variable domain (outside the CDR3, taken from reference TRBV7-2 and TRBJ1-1): GAGVSQSPSNKVTEKGKDVELRCDPISGHTALYWYRQSLGQGLEFLIYFQGNSAPDKSGLPSDRFSAERTGGSVSTLTIQRTQQEDSAVYLCASSLGQGVKAEAFFGQGTRLTVV.

For this clonotype: One end of the junction does not line up with germline, which may come from a read error. V and J are TRBV12-3 or TRBV12-4 and TRBJ1-1; the D gene is possibly TRBD1 (5 bases). The CDR3 has 13 residues. CDR3 amino acids: CASKAGFNTEALF. Here the CDR3 DNA reads TGTGCCAGCAAGGCAGGGTTTAACACTGAAGCTCTCTTT.

This clonotype has just a few counts. This chain connects TRBV18 to TRBJ1-1; D gene unclear. Germline loops: CDR1 KGHSH, CDR2 LQKENI. CDR3 length equals 12 residues. Trimming left V 0 bases short and J 10 bases short, with 9 bases between. The CDR3 DNA sequence: TGTGCCAGCTCACCACCATTTGCTTCAGCTTTCTTT. Amino acid sequence: CASSPPFASAFF. The full variable domain, in which reference TRBV18 and TRBJ1-1 provide the parts outside the CDR3, is NAGVMQNPRHLVRRRGQEARLRCSPMKGHSHVYWYRQLPEEGLKFMVYLQKENIIDESGMPKERFSAEFPKEGPSILRIQQVVRGDSAAYFCASSPPFASAFFGQGTRLTVV.

There are many counts of this clonotype. V usage is TRBV30 and J usage is TRBJ1-2, with no clear D. The germline V and J ends were trimmed by 3 bases and 0 bases, with 11 bases remaining between them. The CDR3 spans 14 residues. Germline CDR1 GTSNPN, CDR2 SVGIG (reference sequence). The DNA for the CDR3 is TGTGCCTGGAGACGAGACGGAGCTAACTATGGCTACACCTTC. Encoded protein: CAWRRDGANYGYTF.